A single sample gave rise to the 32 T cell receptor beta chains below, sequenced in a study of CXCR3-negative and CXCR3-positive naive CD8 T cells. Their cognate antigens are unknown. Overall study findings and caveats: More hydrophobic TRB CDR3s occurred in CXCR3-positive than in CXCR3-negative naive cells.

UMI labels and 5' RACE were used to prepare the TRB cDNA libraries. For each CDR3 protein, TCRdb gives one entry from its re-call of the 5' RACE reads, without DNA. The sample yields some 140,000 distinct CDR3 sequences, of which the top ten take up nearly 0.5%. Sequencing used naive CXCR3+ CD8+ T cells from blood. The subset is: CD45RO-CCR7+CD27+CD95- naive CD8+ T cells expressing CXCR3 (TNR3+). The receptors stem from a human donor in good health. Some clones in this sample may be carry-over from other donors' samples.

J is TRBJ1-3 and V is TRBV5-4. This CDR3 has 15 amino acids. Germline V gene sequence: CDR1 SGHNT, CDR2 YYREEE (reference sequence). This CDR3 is CASSFWAGSGNTIYF.

The CDR3 is CSVPGAYEQYF. This chain joins TRBV29-1 and TRBJ2-7; TCRdb reports TRBD1, a call that lacks DNA to check it against. From germline, CDR1 is SQVTM and CDR2 ANQGSEA. The length of the CDR3 is 11 residues.

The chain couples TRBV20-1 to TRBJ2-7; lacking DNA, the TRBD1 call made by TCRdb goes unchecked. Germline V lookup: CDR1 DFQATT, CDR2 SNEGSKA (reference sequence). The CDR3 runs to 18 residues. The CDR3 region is CSARDQALRGDYQREQYF.

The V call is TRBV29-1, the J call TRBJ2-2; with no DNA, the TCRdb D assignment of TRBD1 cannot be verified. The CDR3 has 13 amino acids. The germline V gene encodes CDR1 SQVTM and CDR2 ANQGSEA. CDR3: CSVGGGNTGELFF.

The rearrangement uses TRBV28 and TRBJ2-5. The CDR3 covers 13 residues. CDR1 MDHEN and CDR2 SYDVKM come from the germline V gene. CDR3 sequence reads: CASHNLATSGQYF. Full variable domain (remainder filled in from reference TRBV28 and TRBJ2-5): DVKVTQSSRYLVKRTGEKVFLECVQDMDHENMFWYRQDPGLGLRLIYFSYDVKMKEKGDIPEGYSVSREKKERFSLILESASTNQTSMYLCASHNLATSGQYFGPGTRLLVL.

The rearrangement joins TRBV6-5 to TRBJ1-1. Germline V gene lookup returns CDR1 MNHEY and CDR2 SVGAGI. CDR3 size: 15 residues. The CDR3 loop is CASSSRGRGGTEAFF.

The CDR3 loop reads CASSYGLAGAYEQYF. The rearrangement uses TRBV28 and TRBJ2-7; no DNA is available, so the TRBD2 call from TCRdb remains unchecked. CDR1 and CDR2 from the germline V gene are MDHEN and SYDVKM. CDR3 length equals 15 residues.

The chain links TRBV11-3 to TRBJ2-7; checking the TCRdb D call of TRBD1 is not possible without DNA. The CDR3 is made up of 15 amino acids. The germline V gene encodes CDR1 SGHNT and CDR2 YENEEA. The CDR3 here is CASSTRETGRYEQYF.

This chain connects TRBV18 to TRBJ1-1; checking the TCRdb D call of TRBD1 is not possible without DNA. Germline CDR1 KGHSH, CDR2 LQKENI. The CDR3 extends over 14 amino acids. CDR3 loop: CASSLQGANTEAFF. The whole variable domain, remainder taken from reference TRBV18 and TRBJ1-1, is NAGVMQNPRHLVRRRGQEARLRCSPMKGHSHVYWYRQLPEEGLKFMVYLQKENIIDESGMPKERFSAEFPKEGPSILRIQQVVRGDSAAYFCASSLQGANTEAFFGQGTRLTVV.

The CDR3 protein is CASSLLPGRSTDTQYF. This chain connects TRBV7-2 to TRBJ2-3; TCRdb designates TRBD1, a call that cannot be tested without DNA. This CDR3 region has 16 residues. The germline V gene has CDR1 SGHTA and CDR2 FQGNSA.

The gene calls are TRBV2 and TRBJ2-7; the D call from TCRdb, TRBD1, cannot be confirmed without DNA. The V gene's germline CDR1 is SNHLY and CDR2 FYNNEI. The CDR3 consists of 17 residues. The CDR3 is CASSERAPGQGGYEQYF. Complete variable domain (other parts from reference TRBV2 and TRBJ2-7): EPEVTQTPSHQVTQMGQEVILRCVPISNHLYFYWYRQILGQKVEFLVSFYNNEISEKSEIFDDQFSVERPDGSNFTLKIRSTKLEDSAMYFCASSERAPGQGGYEQYFGPGTRLTVT.

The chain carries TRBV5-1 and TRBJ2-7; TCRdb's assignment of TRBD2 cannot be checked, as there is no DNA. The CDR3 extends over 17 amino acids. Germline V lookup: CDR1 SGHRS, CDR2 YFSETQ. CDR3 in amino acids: CASSSIGTSGSSYEQYF.

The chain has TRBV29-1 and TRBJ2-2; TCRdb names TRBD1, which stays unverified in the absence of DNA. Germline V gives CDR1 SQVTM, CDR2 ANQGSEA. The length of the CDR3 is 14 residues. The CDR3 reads CSGTGTGGFGELFF.

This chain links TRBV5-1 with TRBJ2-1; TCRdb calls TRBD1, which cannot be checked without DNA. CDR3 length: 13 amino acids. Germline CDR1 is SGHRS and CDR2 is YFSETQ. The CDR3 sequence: CASSADSYNEQFF.

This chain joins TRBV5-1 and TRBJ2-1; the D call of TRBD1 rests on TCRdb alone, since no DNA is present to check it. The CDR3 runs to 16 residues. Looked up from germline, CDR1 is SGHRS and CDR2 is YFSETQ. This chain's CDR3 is CASTWTGTSSYNEQFF.

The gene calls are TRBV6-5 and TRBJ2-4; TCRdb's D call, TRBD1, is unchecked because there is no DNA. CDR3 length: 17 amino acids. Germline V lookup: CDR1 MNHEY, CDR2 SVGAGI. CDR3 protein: CASSSHRDRAAKNIQYF.

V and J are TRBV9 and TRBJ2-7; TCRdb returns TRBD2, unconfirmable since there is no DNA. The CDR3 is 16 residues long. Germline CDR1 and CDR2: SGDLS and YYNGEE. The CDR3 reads CASSVGGLAGAYEQYF.

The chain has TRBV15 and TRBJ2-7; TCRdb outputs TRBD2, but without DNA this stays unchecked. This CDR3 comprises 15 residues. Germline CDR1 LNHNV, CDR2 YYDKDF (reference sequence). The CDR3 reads CATSREGEGPYEQYF. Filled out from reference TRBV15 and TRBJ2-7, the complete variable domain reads DAMVIQNPRYQVTQFGKPVTLSCSQTLNHNVMYWYQQKSSQAPKLLFHYYDKDFNNEADTPDNFQSRRPNTSFCFLDIRSPGLGDTAMYLCATSREGEGPYEQYFGPGTRLTVT.

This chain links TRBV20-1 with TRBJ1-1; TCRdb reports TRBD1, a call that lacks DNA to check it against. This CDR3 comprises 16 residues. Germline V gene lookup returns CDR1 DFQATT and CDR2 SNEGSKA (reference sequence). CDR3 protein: CSARAIRTGDNTEAFF.

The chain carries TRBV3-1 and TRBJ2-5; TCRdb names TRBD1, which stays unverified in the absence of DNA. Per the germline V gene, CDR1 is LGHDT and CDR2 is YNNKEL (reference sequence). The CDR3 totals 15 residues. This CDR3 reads CASSPLGGDGETQYF.

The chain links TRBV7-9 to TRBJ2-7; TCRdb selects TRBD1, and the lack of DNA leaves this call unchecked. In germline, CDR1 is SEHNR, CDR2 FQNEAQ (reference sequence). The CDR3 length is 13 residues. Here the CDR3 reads CASQGQYDYEQYF.

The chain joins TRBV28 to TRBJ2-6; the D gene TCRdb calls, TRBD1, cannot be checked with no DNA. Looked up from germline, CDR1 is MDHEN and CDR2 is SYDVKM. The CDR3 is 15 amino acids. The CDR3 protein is CAGRGPSSGANVLTF. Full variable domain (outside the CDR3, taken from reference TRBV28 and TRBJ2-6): DVKVTQSSRYLVKRTGEKVFLECVQDMDHENMFWYRQDPGLGLRLIYFSYDVKMKEKGDIPEGYSVSREKKERFSLILESASTNQTSMYLCAGRGPSSGANVLTFGAGSRLTVL.

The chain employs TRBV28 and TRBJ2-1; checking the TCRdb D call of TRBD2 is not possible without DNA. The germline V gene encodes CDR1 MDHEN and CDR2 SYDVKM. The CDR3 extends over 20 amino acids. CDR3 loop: CASSFPGLAGGQSSYNEQFF.

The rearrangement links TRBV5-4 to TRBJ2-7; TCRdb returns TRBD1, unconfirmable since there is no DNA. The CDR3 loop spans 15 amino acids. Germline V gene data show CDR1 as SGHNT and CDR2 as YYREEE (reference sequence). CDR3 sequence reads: CASSFPKQGSYEQYF.

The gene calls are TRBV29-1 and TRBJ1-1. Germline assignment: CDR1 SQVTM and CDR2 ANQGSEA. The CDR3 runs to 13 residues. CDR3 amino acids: CSVTTPSTTEAFF.

CDR3 sequence reads: CASSEYSGTGPYEQYF. The chain couples TRBV25-1 to TRBJ2-7; the D call of TRBD1 rests on TCRdb alone, since no DNA is present to check it. The CDR3 contains 16 residues. Germline CDR1 reads MGHDK; CDR2 reads SYGVNS.

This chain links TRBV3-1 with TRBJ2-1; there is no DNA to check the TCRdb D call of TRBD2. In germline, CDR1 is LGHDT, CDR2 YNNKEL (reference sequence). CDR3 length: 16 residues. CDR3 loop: CASSHELAGGKNEQFF.

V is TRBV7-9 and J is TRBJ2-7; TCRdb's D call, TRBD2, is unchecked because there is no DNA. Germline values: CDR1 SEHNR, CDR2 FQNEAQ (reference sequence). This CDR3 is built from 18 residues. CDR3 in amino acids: CASSLLLGPGLAAYEQYF.

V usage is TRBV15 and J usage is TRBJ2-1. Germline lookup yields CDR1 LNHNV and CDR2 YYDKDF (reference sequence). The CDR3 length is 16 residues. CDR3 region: CATSRVAQFSYNEQFF.

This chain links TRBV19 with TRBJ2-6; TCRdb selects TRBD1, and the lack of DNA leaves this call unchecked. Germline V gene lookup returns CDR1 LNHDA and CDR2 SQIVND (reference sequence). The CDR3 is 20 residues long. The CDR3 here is CASSPEGIWGQRPDFRGETF.

The CDR3 here is CASSIGPGADEKLFF. The chain links TRBV19 to TRBJ1-4; absent DNA, TCRdb's TRBD1 call cannot be checked. The CDR3 loop spans 15 amino acids. CDR1 and CDR2 from the germline V gene are LNHDA and SQIVND (reference sequence).

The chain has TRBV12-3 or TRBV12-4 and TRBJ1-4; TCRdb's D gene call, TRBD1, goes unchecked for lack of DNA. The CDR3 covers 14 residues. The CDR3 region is CASSLNPRDEKLFF.